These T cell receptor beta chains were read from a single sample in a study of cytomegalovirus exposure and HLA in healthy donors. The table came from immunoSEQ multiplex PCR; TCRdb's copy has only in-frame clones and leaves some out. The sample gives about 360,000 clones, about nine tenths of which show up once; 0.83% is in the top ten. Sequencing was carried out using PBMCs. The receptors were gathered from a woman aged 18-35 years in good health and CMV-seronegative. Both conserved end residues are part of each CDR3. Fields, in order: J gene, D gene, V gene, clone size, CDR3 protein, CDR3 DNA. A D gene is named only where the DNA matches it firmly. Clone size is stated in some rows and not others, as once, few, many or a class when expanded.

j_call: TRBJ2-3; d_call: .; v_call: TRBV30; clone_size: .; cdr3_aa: CAWSVGAADTQYF; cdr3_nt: TGTGCCTGGAGTGTGGGGGCTGCAGATACGCAGTATTTT
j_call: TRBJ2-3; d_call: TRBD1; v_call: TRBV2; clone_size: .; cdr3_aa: CASLQGAATDTQYF; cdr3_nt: TGTGCCAGCTTACAGGGGGCTGCCACAGATACGCAGTATTTT
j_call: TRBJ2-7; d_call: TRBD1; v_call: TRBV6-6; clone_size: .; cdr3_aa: CATGGIGTGIYEQYF; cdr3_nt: TGTGCCACCGGAGGAATCGGGACAGGGATTTACGAGCAGTACTTC
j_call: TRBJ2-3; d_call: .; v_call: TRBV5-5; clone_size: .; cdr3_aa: CASSSHTDTQYF; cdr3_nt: TGTGCCAGCAGCTCACACACAGATACGCAGTATTTT
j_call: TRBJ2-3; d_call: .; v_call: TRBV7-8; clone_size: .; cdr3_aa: CASSSGHLSYPSSTDTQYF; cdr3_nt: TGTGCCAGCAGCTCCGGACATCTTTCCTACCCTAGTAGCACAGATACGCAGTATTTT
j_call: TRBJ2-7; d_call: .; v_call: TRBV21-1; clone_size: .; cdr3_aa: CASSLSGGSNEQYF; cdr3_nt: TGTGCCAGCAGCCTTAGCGGGGGGAGCAACGAGCAGTACTTC
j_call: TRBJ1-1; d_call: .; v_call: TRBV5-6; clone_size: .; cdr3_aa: CASSLLEPGNTEAFF; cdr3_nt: TGTGCCAGCAGCCTCCTAGAACCGGGGAACACTGAAGCTTTCTTT
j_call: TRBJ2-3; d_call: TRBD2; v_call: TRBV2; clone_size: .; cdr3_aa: CASTGLAGSTDTQYF; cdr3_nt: TGTGCCAGCACCGGACTAGCGGGTAGCACAGATACGCAGTATTTT
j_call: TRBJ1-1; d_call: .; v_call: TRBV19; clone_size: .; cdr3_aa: CASSLQGNTEAFF; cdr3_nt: TGTGCCAGTAGCCTACAGGGGAACACTGAAGCTTTCTTT
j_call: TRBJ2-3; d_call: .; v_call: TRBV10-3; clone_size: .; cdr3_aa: CAISETASTDTQYF; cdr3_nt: TGTGCCATCAGCGAGACTGCTAGCACAGATACGCAGTATTTT
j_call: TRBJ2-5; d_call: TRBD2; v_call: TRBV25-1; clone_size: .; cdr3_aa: CASTPGSVAGGETQYF; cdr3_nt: TGTGCCAGCACCCCCGGGTCAGTAGCGGGGGGAGAGACCCAGTACTTC
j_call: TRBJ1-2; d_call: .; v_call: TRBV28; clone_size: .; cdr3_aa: CASSPNSLTVSYGYTF; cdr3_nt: TGTGCCAGCAGTCCCAACTCATTGACAGTCAGCTATGGCTACACCTTC
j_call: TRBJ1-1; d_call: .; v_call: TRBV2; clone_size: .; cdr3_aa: CASSPGLEGNTEAFF; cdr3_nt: TGTGCCAGCAGCCCAGGACTCGAGGGTAACACTGAAGCTTTCTTT
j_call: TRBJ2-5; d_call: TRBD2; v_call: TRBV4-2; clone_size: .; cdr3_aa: CASSPSASGGDTQYF; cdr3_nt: TGTGCCAGCAGCCCCTCGGCTAGCGGGGGGGATACCCAGTACTTC
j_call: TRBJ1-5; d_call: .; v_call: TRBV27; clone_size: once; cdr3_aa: CASSLSPGNSNQPQHF; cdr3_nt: TGTGCCAGCAGTTTATCCCCAGGGAATAGCAATCAGCCCCAGCATTTT
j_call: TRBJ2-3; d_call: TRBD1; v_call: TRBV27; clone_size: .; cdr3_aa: CASSPQFGQGESDTQYF; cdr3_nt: TGTGCCAGCAGTCCTCAATTCGGACAGGGCGAATCGGATACGCAGTATTTT
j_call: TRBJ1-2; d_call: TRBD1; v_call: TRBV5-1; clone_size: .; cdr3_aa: CASSTGQGGLGGYTF; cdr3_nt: TGCGCCAGCAGCACGGGACAGGGAGGGTTAGGCGGCTACACCTTC
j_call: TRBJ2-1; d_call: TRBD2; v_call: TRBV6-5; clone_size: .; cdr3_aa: CASSYSSGRARNEQFF; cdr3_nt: TGTGCCAGCAGTTACTCTTCCGGGAGGGCCCGGAATGAGCAGTTCTTC
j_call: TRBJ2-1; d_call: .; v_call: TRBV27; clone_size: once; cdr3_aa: CSTGTLGGNEQFF; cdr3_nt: TGTTCGACCGGGACTCTCGGAGGGAATGAGCAGTTCTTC
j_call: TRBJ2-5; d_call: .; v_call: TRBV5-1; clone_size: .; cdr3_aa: CASSLASQETQYF; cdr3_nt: TGCGCCAGCAGCTTGGCCAGTCAAGAGACCCAGTACTTC
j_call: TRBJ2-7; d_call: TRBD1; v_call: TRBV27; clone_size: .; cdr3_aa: CASTAGTGRSYEQYF; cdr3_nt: TGTGCCAGCACCGCGGGGACAGGGAGATCCTACGAGCAGTACTTC
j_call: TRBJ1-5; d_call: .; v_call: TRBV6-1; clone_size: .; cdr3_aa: CASSEAFPTVWPQHF; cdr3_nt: TGTGCCAGCAGTGAAGCATTCCCAACTGTATGGCCCCAGCATTTT
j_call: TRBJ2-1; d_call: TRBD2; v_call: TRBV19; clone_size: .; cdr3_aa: CASTIAGGWNEQFF; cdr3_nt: TGTGCCAGTACCATAGCGGGGGGGTGGAATGAGCAGTTCTTC
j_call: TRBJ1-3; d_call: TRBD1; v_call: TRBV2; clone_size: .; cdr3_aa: CASSEAWQGVSGNTIYF; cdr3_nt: TGTGCCAGCAGTGAAGCGTGGCAGGGGGTTTCTGGAAACACCATATATTTT